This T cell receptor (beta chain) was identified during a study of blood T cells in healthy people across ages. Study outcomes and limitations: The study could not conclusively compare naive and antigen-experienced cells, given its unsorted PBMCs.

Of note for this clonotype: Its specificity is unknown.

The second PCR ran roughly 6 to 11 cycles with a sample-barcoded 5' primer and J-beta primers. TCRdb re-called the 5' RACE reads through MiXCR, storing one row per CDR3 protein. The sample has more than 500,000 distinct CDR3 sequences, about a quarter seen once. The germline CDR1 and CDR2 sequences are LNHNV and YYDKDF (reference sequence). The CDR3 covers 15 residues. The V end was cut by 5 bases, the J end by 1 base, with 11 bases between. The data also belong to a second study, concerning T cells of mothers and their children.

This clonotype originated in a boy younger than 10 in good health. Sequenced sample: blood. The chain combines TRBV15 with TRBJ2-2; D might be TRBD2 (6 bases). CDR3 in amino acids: CATSPHGGNTGELFF. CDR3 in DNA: TGTGCCACCAGCCCACACGGGGGGAACACCGGGGAGCTGTTTTTT.